The 17 T cell receptor beta chains reported below all come from one sample, sequenced in a study of blood T cell repertoires in COVID-19. The data were produced by immunoSEQ multiplex PCR, yet TCRdb's version contains in-frame clones alone and is incomplete. The data show under 200,000 clones, with less than 90% seen just once and 25% to 30% held by the top ten. The sequenced sample consisted of peripheral blood. These receptors came from a man between 60 and 75 years old with acute or convalescent COVID-19.

The chain links TRBV3-1 (or the pseudogene TRBV3-2) to TRBJ2-7; TRBD2 matches at 8 bases. There are 15 residues in the CDR3. The V segment lost 2 bases and the J segment 2 bases; nucleotides outside the gene matches: 5. The germline V gene encodes CDR1 LGHDT and CDR2 YNNKEL (reference sequence). In DNA form, the CDR3 reads TGTGCCAGCAGCCAACAGGCGGGAGGCCCCTACGAGCAGTACTTC. This sequence encodes CASSQQAGGPYEQYF.

V is TRBV6-6 and J is TRBJ1-2, with TRBD1 matching over 9 bases. Per the germline V gene, CDR1 is MNHNY and CDR2 is SVGAGI (reference sequence). J lost 8 bases, V lost 4 bases, and 11 bases had no gene match. The CDR3 runs 15 residues. DNA for the CDR3: TGTGCCAGCAGTTTACCCGGGACAGGGAGTCGAGGCTACACCTTC. Amino acid sequence: CASSLPGTGSRGYTF.

V usage is TRBV19 and J usage is TRBJ2-6; 7 bases align to TRBD1. Trimming took 3 bases from V and 0 from J; bases not matched to a gene: 5. The CDR3 has 17 amino acids. In germline, CDR1 is LNHDA, CDR2 SQIVND (reference sequence). The CDR3 reads CASSMGQTPSGANVLTF. The CDR3 bases are TGTGCCAGTAGTATGGGACAGACACCCTCTGGGGCCAACGTCCTGACTTTC. Filled out from reference TRBV19 and TRBJ2-6, the complete variable domain reads DGGITQSPKYLFRKEGQNVTLSCEQNLNHDAMYWYRQDPGQGLRLIYYSQIVNDFQKGDIAEGYSVSREKKESFPLTVTSAQKNPTAFYLCASSMGQTPSGANVLTFGAGSRLTVL.

The count of this clone is one. The V call is TRBV6-5, the J call TRBJ1-1; 10 bases are a match to TRBD1. Germline values: CDR1 MNHEY, CDR2 SVGAGI. Trimming at V came to 2 bases and at J to 5 bases, leaving 5 bases not matched to a gene. The length of the CDR3 is 15 residues. The CDR3 loop reads CASSYGTGVRTEAFF. The CDR3 region has the DNA TGTGCCAGCAGTTACGGGACAGGGGTAAGGACTGAAGCTTTCTTT.

The CDR3 nucleotides read TGTGCCAGCAGTCTCGGGGGTAAAGGGGCTTTCTTT. Translation gives CASSLGGKGAFF. This chain uses TRBV6-5 with TRBJ1-1, with D possibly TRBD1 on 5 matching bases. Germline V gives CDR1 MNHEY, CDR2 SVGAGI. The V end lost 5 bases, the J end lost 11 bases, and 15 bases lay between the germline ends. The CDR3 is made up of 12 amino acids.

The chain has TRBV5-1 and TRBJ2-1, with TRBD2 matching over 9 bases. Per the germline V gene, CDR1 is SGHRS and CDR2 is YFSETQ. J lost 7 bases, V lost 4 bases, and 9 bases had no gene match. The CDR3 length is 15 residues. CDR3 loop: CASSQWDSGGNEQFF. In nucleotides, the CDR3 is TGCGCCAGCAGCCAGTGGGATAGCGGGGGAAATGAGCAGTTCTTC.

The chain recombines TRBV27 with TRBJ1-6; 7 bases agree with TRBD1. Germline CDR1 is MNHEY and CDR2 is SMNVEV (reference sequence). The CDR3 is 15 amino acids. V lost 2 bases to trimming and J lost 10 bases; unmatched junction nucleotides: 8. The CDR3 nucleotides read TGTGCCAGCAGTTTAGGTGACAGGGTAGGGTCACCCCTCCACTTT. Its protein product is CASSLGDRVGSPLHF.

V and J are TRBV11-2 and TRBJ2-7; a weak D match, TRBD1 (5 bases). Germline V gene lookup returns CDR1 SGHAT and CDR2 FQNNGV. The CDR3 runs 13 residues. V lost 0 bases and J lost 6, with 9 bases in between. CDR3: CASSLDRASEQYV. Written as DNA, the CDR3 is TGTGCCAGCAGCTTAGACAGGGCCTCCGAGCAGTACGTC.

The DNA of the CDR3 is TGTGCCAGCAGCCGCAGGGTTTTCTCCTACGAGCAGTACTTC. Protein product: CASSRRVFSYEQYF. The chain is built from TRBV11-3 and TRBJ2-7, with D possibly matching TRBD1 (5 bases). Germline V gene data show CDR1 as SGHNT and CDR2 as YENEEA. V shed 5 bases and J shed 0 bases, with 11 bases lying between them. The CDR3 loop spans 14 amino acids.

This chain connects TRBV24-1 to TRBJ1-1; 7 nucleotides agree with TRBD1. The V segment lost 9 bases and the J segment 3 bases; nucleotides outside the gene matches: 9. Germline CDR1 reads KGHDR; CDR2 reads SFDVKD. This CDR3 comprises 14 residues. The CDR3 protein is CATQWIQGDTEAFF. CDR3 in DNA: TGTGCCACCCAGTGGATTCAGGGGGACACTGAAGCTTTCTTT.

J is TRBJ2-1 and V is TRBV5-1, with TRBD1 matching 8 bases. V dropped 2 bases and J dropped 3; count of bases not matched to a gene: 4. Germline lookup yields CDR1 SGHRS and CDR2 YFSETQ. CDR3 size: 15 residues. The CDR3 region has the DNA TGCGCCAGCAGCTTAGCACAGGGGGACTACAATGAGCAGTTCTTC. Translation gives CASSLAQGDYNEQFF.

The chain uses TRBV19 and TRBJ2-7, with 11 positions matching TRBD1. This CDR3 is built from 16 residues. Germline assignment: CDR1 LNHDA and CDR2 SQIVND (reference sequence). J gave up 6 bases and V 8 bases, and 15 bases lay outside the gene matches. The CDR3 nucleotides read TGTGCCAGTGCAGTTATCTCTGGACAGGGGGCATCCGAGCAGTACTTC. Translating it yields CASAVISGQGASEQYF.

This clone has just a few counts. The J gene is TRBJ1-2, the V gene TRBV9, with a weak D call TRBD1 (6 bases). V lost 4 bases and J 8 bases, leaving 12 bases between the germline ends. CDR3 length: 12 residues. Germline CDR1 SGDLS, CDR2 YYNGEE. The CDR3 region is CASSRDRSGYTF. CDR3 nucleotide sequence: TGTGCCAGCAGCCGCGACAGGTCGGGCTACACCTTC.

This clone was seen just once. The gene calls are TRBV5-1 and TRBJ2-5; 10 nucleotides align to TRBD2. This CDR3 spans 16 amino acids. CDR1 SGHRS and CDR2 YFSETQ come from the germline V gene. The V segment lost 4 bases and the J segment 3 bases; nucleotides outside the gene matches: 9. CDR3 nucleotide sequence: TGCGCCAGCAGCCCCGAGGGAGCGGGGGGGGAAGAGACCCAGTACTTC. Protein: CASSPEGAGGEETQYF.

This chain uses TRBV29-1 with TRBJ2-7; 7 bases fit TRBD1. CDR1 is SQVTM and CDR2 is ANQGSEA in the germline V gene. V gave up 4 bases and J gave up 2 bases; unmatched junction bases: 8. The CDR3 loop spans 14 amino acids. The CDR3 DNA is TGCAGCGTTGCCCAAAACAGGGGCCCCTACGAGCAGTACTTC. Its protein is CSVAQNRGPYEQYF.

V gene TRBV28 combines with J gene TRBJ1-2, with 8 positions matching TRBD1. This CDR3 is 17 amino acids long. Trimming took 7 bases from V and 4 from J; bases not matched to a gene: 17. From germline, CDR1 is MDHEN and CDR2 SYDVKM. CDR3 residues: CASTQRAGGRGGYGYTF. In DNA, the CDR3 is TGTGCCAGCACCCAACGGGCAGGGGGCAGGGGGGGCTATGGCTACACCTTC.

The chain has TRBV5-4 and TRBJ1-6; D gene ambiguous. Trimming took 6 bases from V and 5 from J, leaving 12 bases between them. Germline CDR1 SGHNT, CDR2 YYREEE (reference sequence). The CDR3 runs to 14 residues. CDR3: CASTRDVNNSPLHF. In nucleotides, the CDR3 is TGTGCCAGCACCCGGGATGTGAATAATTCACCCCTCCACTTT.